These T cell receptor beta chains were read from a single sample in a study of T cell clones after liver transplantation. Method: immunoSEQ multiplex PCR; TCRdb's copy keeps in-frame clones and lacks some. The sample has 40,000 to 55,000 clones, about 82% seen once. This sample comprised CD4+ T cells from blood, obtained 24 months after liver transplant. Every receptor here comes from a human patient who received a liver transplant. Some T cells may arise from the graft donor. Both conserved end residues are part of each CDR3. The D gene is left open where the match is weak. Some rows mark clone size as missing; the rest say once, few, many or name a class of expanded clone.

v_gene	d_gene	j_gene	abundance	CDR3aa	CDR3nt
TRBV5-1	-	TRBJ1-2	-	CASSTDGGYGYTF	TGCGCCAGCAGCACCGATGGTGGCTATGGCTACACCTTC
TRBV19	-	TRBJ1-6	-	CASRGLTGSPLHF	TGTGCCAGTAGGGGGTTAACAGGTTCACCCCTCCACTTT
TRBV14	TRBD1	TRBJ1-2	-	CASSFRDRGSYGYTF	TGTGCCAGCAGCTTCCGGGACAGGGGCTCCTATGGCTACACCTTC
TRBV6-1	-	TRBJ2-7	-	CASSDWTAKYF	TGTGCCAGCAGTGATTGGACAGCGAAGTACTTC
TRBV7-2	-	TRBJ2-5	-	CASSLGKQKTQYF	TGTGCCAGCAGCTTAGGGAAGCAGAAGACCCAGTACTTC
TRBV11-3	TRBD1	TRBJ1-3	-	CASSFGQGSGNTIYF	TGTGCCAGCAGCTTTGGACAGGGATCTGGAAACACCATATATTTT
TRBV19	-	TRBJ2-4	once	CASSAGTKNIQYF	TGTGCCAGTAGCGCGGGTACCAAAAACATTCAGTACTTC
TRBV11-3	-	TRBJ2-1	-	CASSLAVGPTHHNEQFF	TGTGCCAGCAGCTTAGCGGTAGGACCGACACACCACAATGAGCAGTTCTTC
TRBV29-1	-	TRBJ2-1	-	CSVRADLRNEQFF	TGCAGCGTTCGGGCAGACCTTAGGAATGAGCAGTTCTTC
TRBV10-3	TRBD1	TRBJ2-7	-	CAISESTGWSYEQYF	TGTGCCATCAGTGAGTCGACAGGGTGGTCCTACGAGCAGTACTTC
TRBV28	-	TRBJ2-4	-	CASSPTGILSWDTQYF	TGTGCCAGCAGCCCGACGGGCATACTATCATGGGATACTCAGTACTTC
TRBV2	TRBD1	TRBJ2-3	-	CASRRQGLSTDTQYF	TGTGCCAGCAGGAGACAGGGGTTAAGTACAGATACGCAGTATTTT
TRBV29-1	TRBD1	TRBJ1-1	-	CSVTGQGHTEAFF	TGCAGCGTCACCGGACAGGGCCACACTGAAGCTTTCTTT
TRBV9	-	TRBJ2-3	-	CASSSYRVSGTDTQYF	TGTGCCAGCAGCTCTTACAGGGTTTCGGGCACAGATACGCAGTATTTT
TRBV19	-	TRBJ1-2	-	CASSIGGGHTVGYTF	TGTGCCAGTAGTATAGGTGGCGGTCACACAGTCGGCTACACCTTC
TRBV28	-	TRBJ1-4	-	CASSPPGRRRTNEKLFF	TGTGCCAGCAGTCCTCCTGGACGGCGACGAACTAATGAAAAACTGTTTTTT
TRBV6-5	TRBD2	TRBJ2-3	-	CASSNLAGIGDTQYF	TGTGCCAGCAGTAACCTAGCGGGCATCGGAGATACGCAGTATTTT
TRBV23-1	-	TRBJ2-7	few	CASIPPRSGAYEQYF	TGCGCCAGCATCCCCCCCAGGTCGGGAGCCTACGAGCAGTACTTC
TRBV19	TRBD1	TRBJ2-2	-	CASRTGGSPGELFF	TGTGCCAGTAGGACAGGGGGATCGCCCGGGGAGCTGTTTTTT
TRBV19	-	TRBJ2-2	-	CASRVPYDTGELFF	TGTGCCAGTCGGGTCCCGTACGACACCGGGGAGCTGTTTTTT
TRBV15	-	TRBJ2-2	-	CATSKAFRGTGELFF	TGTGCCACCAGCAAAGCCTTTAGGGGAACCGGGGAGCTGTTTTTT
TRBV5-1	-	TRBJ2-1	-	CASSSVDAGVEQFF	TGCGCCAGCAGCAGTGTAGACGCGGGCGTTGAGCAGTTCTTC
TRBV7-7	-	TRBJ2-5	few	CASSIGRAGETQYF	TGTGCCAGCAGTATCGGACGGGCCGGGGAGACCCAGTACTTC
TRBV18	-	TRBJ1-1	-	CASSPRDANTEAFF	TGTGCCAGCTCACCCCGGGACGCCAACACTGAAGCTTTCTTT
TRBV18	-	TRBJ1-2	-	CASSPLVTDYGYTF	TGTGCCAGCTCACCACTGGTGACAGACTATGGCTACACCTTC
TRBV7-3	-	TRBJ2-1	-	CASSRLGPDEQFF	TGTGCCAGCAGCAGACTAGGTCCGGATGAGCAGTTCTTC
TRBV7-3	TRBD1	TRBJ1-1	-	CASSRDRADTEAFF	TGTGCCAGCAGCCGAGACAGGGCGGACACTGAAGCTTTCTTT
TRBV6-5	TRBD1	TRBJ2-7	-	CASSYPPTGGGYEQYF	TGTGCCAGCAGTTACCCCCCGACAGGGGGAGGGTACGAGCAGTACTTC
TRBV9	-	TRBJ2-7	-	CASSMGHEQYF	TGTGCCAGCAGCATGGGCCATGAGCAGTACTTC
TRBV7-2	-	TRBJ2-1	-	CASSRSYTSYNEQFF	TGTGCCAGCAGCCGGTCATACACCTCCTACAATGAGCAGTTCTTC
TRBV4-1	TRBD1	TRBJ1-2	-	CASSQGSGDRSYGYTF	TGCGCCAGCAGCCAAGGGTCAGGGGACAGAAGCTATGGCTACACCTTC
TRBV5-1	-	TRBJ2-5	-	CASSLGGGVSETQYF	TGCGCCAGCAGCTTGGGGGGCGGCGTATCAGAGACCCAGTACTTC
TRBV7-9	-	TRBJ1-1	-	CASSPRETGSRAFF	TGTGCCAGCAGCCCTAGGGAAACAGGGTCCCGAGCTTTCTTT
TRBV18	TRBD2	TRBJ2-7	few	CASSPGTSGTSYEQYF	TGTGCCAGCTCTCCTGGCACTAGCGGGACCTCCTACGAGCAGTACTTC
TRBV6-5	TRBD1	TRBJ1-2	-	CASSLGQGAVIGYTF	TGTGCCAGCAGCCTCGGACAGGGGGCGGTCATTGGCTACACCTTC